This T cell receptor (beta chain) was recorded in a study of blood T cell repertoires in COVID-19. Study-wide background: Samples of COVID-19 (acute and convalescent) were obtained from the United States, Italy and Spain. T cells, B-cell-depleted T cells, or PBMCs supplied cDNA or gDNA.

Original processing methods: Researchers report that nucleated cell counts were estimated from reference gene primer amplification. Profiled with immunoSEQ multiplex PCR; TCRdb holds only in-frame clones, not every one. For V, J and clone size, that table is used; D and trimming come from the DNA. Among some 150,000 clones listed, around 84% were seen once. CDR1 and CDR2 (germline): MDHEN, SYDVKM. The CDR3 is 15 amino acids. V was cut by 3 bases and J by 3 bases, with 14 bases left in between. The specimen sequenced was peripheral blood. The TCR was taken from a man aged 35 to 55 with acute or convalescent COVID-19. The chain is built from TRBV28 and TRBJ2-5; TRBD2 might be the D (5 bases). The DNA for the CDR3 is TGTGCCAGCAGTTTTGCCGCCGGGGTCAAAGAGACCCAGTACTTC. As protein: CASSFAAGVKETQYF.